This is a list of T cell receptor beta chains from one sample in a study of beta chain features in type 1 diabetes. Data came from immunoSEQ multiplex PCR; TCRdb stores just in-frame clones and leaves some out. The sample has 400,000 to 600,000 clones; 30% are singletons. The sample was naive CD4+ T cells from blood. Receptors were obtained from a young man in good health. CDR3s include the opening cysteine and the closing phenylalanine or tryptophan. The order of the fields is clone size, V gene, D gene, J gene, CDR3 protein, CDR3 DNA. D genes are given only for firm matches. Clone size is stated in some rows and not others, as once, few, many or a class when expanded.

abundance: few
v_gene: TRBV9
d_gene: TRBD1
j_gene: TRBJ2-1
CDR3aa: CASSAPGGGYNEQFF
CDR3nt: TGTGCCAGCAGCGCCCCAGGGGGCGGGTACAATGAGCAGTTCTTC

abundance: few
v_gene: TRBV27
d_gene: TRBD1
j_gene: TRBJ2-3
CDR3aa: CASSSHRQGLTDTQYF
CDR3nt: TGTGCCAGCAGTTCCCACCGACAGGGCCTCACAGATACGCAGTATTTT

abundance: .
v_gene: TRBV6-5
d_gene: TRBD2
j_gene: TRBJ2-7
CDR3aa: CASRKSGSGTYEQYF
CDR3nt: TGTGCCAGCAGAAAAAGCGGGAGTGGGACCTACGAGCAGTACTTC

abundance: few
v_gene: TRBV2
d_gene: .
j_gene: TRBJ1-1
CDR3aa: CASSEQGNTEAFF
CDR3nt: TGTGCCAGCAGCGAACAGGGGAACACTGAAGCTTTCTTT

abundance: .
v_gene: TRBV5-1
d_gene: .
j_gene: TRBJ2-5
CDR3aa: CASRRTDVEETQYF
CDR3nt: TGCGCCAGCAGGAGGACAGACGTTGAAGAGACCCAGTACTTC

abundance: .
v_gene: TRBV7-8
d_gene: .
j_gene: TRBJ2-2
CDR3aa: CASSLGGLPPGELFF
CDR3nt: TGTGCCAGCAGCTTAGGAGGGCTTCCCCCCGGGGAGCTGTTTTTT

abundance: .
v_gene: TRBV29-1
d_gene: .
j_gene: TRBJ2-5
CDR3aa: CSVDRPQETQYF
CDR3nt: TGCAGCGTTGATCGGCCACAAGAGACCCAGTACTTC

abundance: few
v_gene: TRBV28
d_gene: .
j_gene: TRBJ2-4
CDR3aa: CASTGWGKNIQYF
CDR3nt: TGTGCCAGCACAGGTTGGGGCAAAAACATTCAGTACTTC

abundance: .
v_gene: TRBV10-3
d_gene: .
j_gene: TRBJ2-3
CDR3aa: CAISEGAATSTDTQYF
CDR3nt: TGTGCCATCAGTGAGGGGGCAGCTACTAGCACAGATACGCAGTATTTT

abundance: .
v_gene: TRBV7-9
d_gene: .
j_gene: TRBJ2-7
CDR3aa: CASSLPRMMGGTRYEQYF
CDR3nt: TGTGCCAGCAGCTTACCTAGAATGATGGGGGGAACTCGCTACGAGCAGTACTTC

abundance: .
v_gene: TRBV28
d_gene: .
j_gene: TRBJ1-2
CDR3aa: CASSLAGYGYTF
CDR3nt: TGTGCCAGCAGTTTAGCGGGGTATGGCTACACCTTC

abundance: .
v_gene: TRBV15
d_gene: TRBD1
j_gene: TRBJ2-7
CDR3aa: CATSSLQGASYEQYF
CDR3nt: TGTGCCACCAGCAGCTTACAGGGGGCGTCCTACGAGCAGTACTTC

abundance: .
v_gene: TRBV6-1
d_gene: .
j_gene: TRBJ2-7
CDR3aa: CASSEMGISYEQYF
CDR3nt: TGTGCCAGCAGTGAAATGGGCATATCCTACGAGCAGTACTTC

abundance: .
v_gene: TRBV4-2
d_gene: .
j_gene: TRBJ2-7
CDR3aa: CASSQVGREAAYEQYF
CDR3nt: TGTGCCAGCAGCCAAGTAGGCAGGGAGGCAGCCTACGAGCAGTACTTC

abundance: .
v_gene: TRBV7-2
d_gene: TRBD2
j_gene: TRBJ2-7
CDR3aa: CASSRISGTSYEQYF
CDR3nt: TGTGCCAGCAGCCGCATTAGCGGGACCTCCTACGAGCAGTACTTC

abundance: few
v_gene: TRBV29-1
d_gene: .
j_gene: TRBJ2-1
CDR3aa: CSVGRERRSYNEQFF
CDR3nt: TGCAGCGTTGGACGAGAGCGGAGGTCCTACAATGAGCAGTTCTTC

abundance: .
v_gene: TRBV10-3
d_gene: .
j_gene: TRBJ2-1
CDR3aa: CAISESSNEQFF
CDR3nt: TGTGCCATCAGTGAGTCGTCCAATGAGCAGTTCTTC

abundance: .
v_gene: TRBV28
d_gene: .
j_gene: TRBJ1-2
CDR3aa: CASRLSGPYGYTF
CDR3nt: TGTGCCAGCAGACTCTCAGGGCCCTATGGCTACACCTTC

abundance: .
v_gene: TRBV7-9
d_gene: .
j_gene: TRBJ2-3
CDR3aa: CASSHVRGGTDTQYF
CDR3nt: TGTGCCAGCAGTCATGTTAGGGGTGGTACAGATACGCAGTATTTT

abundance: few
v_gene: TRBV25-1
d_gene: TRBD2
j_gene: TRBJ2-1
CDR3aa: CASSGLAGDVYNEQFF
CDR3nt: TGTGCCAGCAGTGGACTAGCGGGGGACGTCTACAATGAGCAGTTCTTC

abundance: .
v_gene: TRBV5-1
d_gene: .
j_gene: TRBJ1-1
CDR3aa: CASSLLGTGNTEAFF
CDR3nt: TGCGCCAGCAGCTTGTTAGGGACGGGGAACACTGAAGCTTTCTTT

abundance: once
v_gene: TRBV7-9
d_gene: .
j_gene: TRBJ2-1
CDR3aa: CASWHPRGYNEQFF
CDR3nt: TGTGCCAGCTGGCACCCCCGGGGCTACAATGAGCAGTTCTTC

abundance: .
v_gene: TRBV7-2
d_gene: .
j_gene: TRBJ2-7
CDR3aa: CASSWGRTSYEQYF
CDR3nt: TGTGCCAGCAGCTGGGGACGGACCTCCTACGAGCAGTACTTC

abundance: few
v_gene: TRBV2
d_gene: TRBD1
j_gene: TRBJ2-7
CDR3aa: CASSLGQRSYEQYF
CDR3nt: TGTGCCAGCAGTTTGGGACAGCGCTCCTACGAGCAGTACTTC

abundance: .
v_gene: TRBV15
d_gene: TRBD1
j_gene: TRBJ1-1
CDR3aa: CATSREIPGGSDAFF
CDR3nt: TGTGCCACCAGCAGAGAAATCCCAGGGGGGTCGGATGCTTTCTTT

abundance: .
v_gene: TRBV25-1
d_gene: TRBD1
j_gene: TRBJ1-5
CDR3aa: CASSVGGGQSNQPQHF
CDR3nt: TGTGCCAGCAGTGTGGGAGGGGGCCAGAGCAATCAGCCCCAGCATTTT

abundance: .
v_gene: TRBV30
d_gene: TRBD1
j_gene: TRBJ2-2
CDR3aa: CAWRGDSYTGELFF
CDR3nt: TGTGCCTGGAGAGGGGACAGCTACACCGGGGAGCTGTTTTTT

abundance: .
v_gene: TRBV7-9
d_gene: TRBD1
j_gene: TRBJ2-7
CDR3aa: CASSLALRDRGYEQYF
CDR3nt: TGTGCCAGCAGCCTTGCCCTACGGGACAGGGGCTACGAGCAGTACTTC

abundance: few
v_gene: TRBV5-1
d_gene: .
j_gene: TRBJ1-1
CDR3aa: CASSPVVTAEAFF
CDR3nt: TGCGCCAGCAGCCCTGTGGTGACAGCTGAAGCTTTCTTT

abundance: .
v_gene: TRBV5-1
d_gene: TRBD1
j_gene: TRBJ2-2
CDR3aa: CASSQGDVRELFF
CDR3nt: TGCGCCAGCAGCCAGGGGGACGTGAGGGAGCTGTTTTTT

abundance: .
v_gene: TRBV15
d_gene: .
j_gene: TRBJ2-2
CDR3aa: CATSRADRYTGELFF
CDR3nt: TGTGCCACCAGCAGAGCGGACAGATACACCGGGGAGCTGTTTTTT